Each of the 24 T cell receptor delta chains below was sequenced from the same sample in a study of γδ T cells in repeated Plasmodium falciparum infection. TCRdb used CATT to re-call clones from the multiplex PCR reads. Of under 50,000 delta-chain clones in the sample, 1.5% to 2% are singletons; the top ten hold approximately 8.6%. Flow sorting of PBMC yielded separate Vgamma9/Vdelta2+ and Vdelta2-negative gammadelta T cell populations for bulk repertoire analysis. The sequenced sample was gamma-delta T cells from blood. Every receptor here comes from a pool of human donors (malaria-infected and uninfected, not separated).

This clone was counted only a few times. A read error is likely here: a far larger clone is one base away. Different DNA sequences within this sample yield the same CDR3. This chain's CDR3 is CALATLLRGIRSDKLIF. CDR3 DNA: TGTGCTCTTGCGACTCTTCTACGGGGGATACGATCCGATAAACTCATCTTT. The rearrangement links TRDV1 to TRDJ1; 10 bases match TRDD3. The V segment lost 7 bases and the J segment 3 bases; nucleotides outside the gene matches: 14. Germline V gene lookup returns CDR1 TSWWSYY and CDR2 QGS. The CDR3 covers 17 residues.

This clone was seen only a few times. The mismatch at residue 4 between this DNA's translation and the TCRdb protein of a much larger clone likely reflects a read error; the protein shown is translated from the DNA. This chain connects TRDV2 to TRDJ1, with 11 positions matching TRDD3. Trimming removed 5 bases from V and 0 bases from J; junction bases left unmatched: 7. The CDR3 is 16 residues long. Germline V lookup: CDR1 GEAIGNYY, CDR2 EKD. The CDR3 sequence is CACGSLLGDNTDKLIF. As DNA, the CDR3 is TGTGCCTGTGGCTCGTTACTGGGGGATAACACCGATAAACTCATCTTT.

This clone has only a few counts. A far larger clone lies a single base away; this is likely a read error. Other DNA sequences of this sample code for an identical CDR3. The J gene is TRDJ1, the V gene TRDV1, with 8 bases identical to TRDD3. Matching the DNA to germline supplied the J gene, which TCRdb does not give. This CDR3 contains 21 residues. Germline V lookup: CDR1 TSWWSYY, CDR2 QGS. In DNA form, the CDR3 reads TGTGCCCTTGGGGAAAAACAGGGCTGGGGGACCTCCCCATATTCGACCGATAAACTCATCTTT. Translating gives CALGEKQGWGTSPYSTDKLIF.

This clone was detected a few times. A far larger clone is only one base removed, so a read error is likely. Within the sample, other DNA sequences also encode this same CDR3. V and J are TRDV1 and TRDJ1, with D uncertain. No J gene was available from TCRdb, and it was assigned here by a germline match of the DNA. The germline gives CDR1 TSWWSYY, CDR2 QGS. V shed 1 base and J shed 9 bases, with 18 bases lying between them. The CDR3 spans 15 residues. This CDR3 reads CALGEPQFRTPQLIF. The CDR3 nucleotides read TGTGCTCTTGGGGAACCCCAGTTCCGTACACCTCAACTCATCTTT.

This clone appeared many times. TCRdb has a much larger clone's protein, which differs at residue 4 from the translation of this DNA, likely because of a read error; what is shown is the protein translated from the DNA. This chain connects TRDV1 to TRDJ1; D not resolved. The CDR3 length is 17 residues. V gave up 7 bases and J gave up 0 bases, with 21 bases separating them. Looked up from germline, CDR1 is TSWWSYY and CDR2 is QGS. The CDR3 spells CALVAKWFPPYTDKLIF. The CDR3, as DNA: TGTGCTCTTGTGGCGAAGTGGTTCCCCCCGTACACCGATAAACTCATCTTT.

This clone is medium-sized in the sample. In the same sample, other DNA sequences code for this CDR3. The CDR3 sequence: CALGPVPSYRGIREPDKLIF. In nucleotides, the CDR3 is TGTGCTCTTGGGCCGGTCCCCAGTTACCGGGGGATAAGGGAGCCCGATAAACTCATCTTT. V is TRDV1 and J is TRDJ1; 8 bases map to TRDD3. CDR3 length: 20 amino acids. Losses at the gene ends were 5 bases for V and 3 bases for J; bases not matched to a gene: 23. Per the germline V gene, CDR1 is TSWWSYY and CDR2 is QGS.

The table lists this clone with a few counts. TCRdb's protein, taken from a much larger clone, differs from this DNA's translation at residue 4, likely owing to a read error; the protein displayed comes from the DNA. The chain is built from TRDV1 and TRDJ1, with 9 bases lining up with TRDD3. The J gene, left out of TCRdb, was set here by checking the DNA against germline. The CDR3 has 19 amino acids. Germline V CDR1 and CDR2: TSWWSYY, QGS. CDR3 sequence (DNA): TGTGCTCTTTGGGAATTCGGCATTTTCTGGGGGATCTTCACCGATAAACTCATCTTT. Translated: CALWEFGIFWGIFTDKLIF.

A word on this clone: This may stem from a read error, because a much larger clone lies one nucleotide away. The rearrangement links TRDV1 to TRDJ1; TRDD1 is a possible D gene (6 bases). TCRdb lists no J gene, so it was determined here by aligning the DNA to germline. This CDR3 has 15 amino acids. Germline V gene lookup returns CDR1 TSWWSYY and CDR2 QGS. Trimming removed 2 bases at V and 2 bases at J, with 12 bases between. The CDR3: CALGENSRGTDKLIF. CDR3 in DNA: TGTGCTCTTGGGGAAAATAGTCGCGGGACCGATAAACTCATCTTT.

This clone ranks as medium-sized. The chain couples TRDV2 to TRDJ1, with D possibly matching TRDD3 (6 bases). Trimming took 1 base from V and 0 from J, leaving 17 bases between them. Germline CDR1 reads GEAIGNYY; CDR2 reads EKD. CDR3 size: 17 residues. CDR3 nucleotide sequence: TGTGCCTGTGACACAGTAGGAATGGGGGTTAACACCGATAAACTCATCTTT. As protein: CACDTVGMGVNTDKLIF.

About this clone itself: The protein given by TCRdb reflects a much larger clone and differs at residue 14 from this DNA's translation, likely from a read error; the protein shown is the DNA's translation. The CDR3, as DNA: TGTGCTCTTGGGGACCGCGGCCTTCCTACTTTTCTGGGGGGTTGGAGGTCCTACACCGATAAACTCATCTTT. Its protein is CALGDRGLPTFLGGWRSYTDKLIF. The chain carries TRDV1 and TRDJ1, with 9 nucleotides matching TRDD2. This CDR3 is 24 amino acids long. V gave up 3 bases and J gave up 0 bases; unmatched junction bases: 29. CDR1 and CDR2 from the germline V gene are TSWWSYY and QGS.

This clone occurred many times. A much larger clonotype is one base distant, so this may be a read error. V usage is TRDV1 and J usage is TRDJ1; 9 nucleotides align to TRDD3. CDR1 is TSWWSYY and CDR2 is QGS in the germline V gene. After removal of 0 bases from V and 0 bases from J, the junction contained 23 bases not matched to a gene. This CDR3 is 23 amino acids long. The CDR3 loop reads CALGELSLPEYWGRGCDTDKLIF. The CDR3 DNA is TGTGCTCTTGGGGAACTCAGCCTTCCCGAGTACTGGGGGAGGGGTTGTGACACCGATAAACTCATCTTT.

The table lists this clone with many counts. The rearrangement joins TRDV1 to TRDJ1; 12 bases match TRDD3. Matching the DNA to germline supplied the J gene, which TCRdb does not give. In germline, CDR1 is TSWWSYY, CDR2 QGS. This CDR3 region has 22 residues. The V segment lost 4 bases and the J segment 0 bases; nucleotides outside the gene matches: 21. This CDR3 is CALGVGSFPYWGIPPYTDKLIF. The CDR3, as DNA: TGTGCTCTTGGGGTGGGTTCATTCCCGTACTGGGGGATACCCCCGTACACCGATAAACTCATCTTT.

This clone occurred many times. One base separates it from a far larger clone, so it is likely a read error. The chain has TRDV1 and TRDJ1; perhaps TRDD3 as D (7 bases). Between the trimmed V and J ends, which lost 1 base and 4 bases, there was a span of 52 bases. The CDR3 loop spans 28 amino acids. The germline CDR1 and CDR2 sequences are TSWWSYY and QGS. As DNA, the CDR3 is TGTGCTCTTGGGGAACGAAAGGACGAAAGGGGAAAGTCCCTACGTATTCCTAGGGGGGGATGGTCGGGCGATAAACTCATCTTT. It yields the protein CALGERKDERGKSLRIPRGGWSGDKLIF.

This clone was observed a few times. The protein that TCRdb holds for this DNA derives from a much larger clone and differs from the translated DNA at residue 4, which likely indicates a read error; the protein shown here is translated from the DNA. The gene calls are TRDV2 and TRDJ1, with TRDD3 matching over 11 bases. The J gene, not given by TCRdb, was assigned here from a germline match of the nucleotide sequence. Per germline, CDR1 GEAIGNYY and CDR2 EKD. This CDR3 has 24 residues. The CDR3 loop reads CACGTLDLKHPVLGDRSNPDKLIF. DNA for the CDR3: TGTGCCTGTGGCACCCTGGATCTAAAACACCCCGTACTGGGGGATAGGAGTAACCCCGATAAACTCATCTTT.

Regarding this clone: A far larger clone is only one base removed, so a read error is likely. Other nucleotide sequences from this sample produce the same CDR3. This chain links TRDV1 with TRDJ1, with D perhaps matching TRDD3 (5 bases). This CDR3 is 12 amino acids long. Germline-derived CDR1 and CDR2 are TSWWSYY and QGS. The CDR3 coding sequence is TGTGCTCTTGGTGGGGACACCGATAAACTCATCTTC. It codes for CALGGDTDKLIF.

Turning to this clone: One base separates it from a far larger clone, so it is likely a read error. The same CDR3 also results from other DNA sequences found in this sample. The chain combines TRDV1 with TRDJ1; 12 nucleotides agree with TRDD3. Here the J gene came from matching the DNA to germline, since TCRdb omits it. Trimming at V came to 1 base and at J to 1 base, leaving 37 bases not matched to a gene. CDR3 size: 28 residues. CDR1 and CDR2 (germline): TSWWSYY, QGS. CDR3: CALGERGEFAFPPSRTVWGIRGTDKLIF. The CDR3 DNA sequence: TGTGCTCTTGGGGAACGGGGCGAGTTCGCCTTCCCCCCTTCTCGTACTGTCTGGGGGATACGGGGCACCGATAAACTCATCTTT.

This clone was seen repeatedly, ten times or more. This may arise from a read error, as a much more abundant clone is one base away. At the DNA level, this CDR3 is encoded by other sequences in the same sample as well. This chain uses TRDV1 with TRDJ1, with D hard to call. Germline CDR1 reads TSWWSYY; CDR2 reads QGS. The V end lost 4 bases, the J end lost 7 bases, and 4 bases lay between the germline ends. The CDR3 contains 10 residues. In nucleotides, the CDR3 is TGTGCTCTTGGGGGCACTAAACTCATCTTT. Its translation: CALGGTKLIF.

This clone has just a few counts. One end of the junction is discordant with germline, which a read error may explain. This chain joins TRDV1 and TRDJ1; 12 bases agree with TRDD3. CDR3 length: 20 residues. CDR1 is TSWWSYY and CDR2 is QGS in the germline V gene. The CDR3 sequence is CALGDRLPFTVLGDTDKLTF. The CDR3 coding sequence is TGTGCTCTTGGGGACAGACTCCCCTTTACCGTACTGGGGGATACCGATAAACTCACCTTT.

This clone was seen repeatedly, ten times or more. This chain joins TRDV1 and TRDJ1, with 12 bases that match TRDD3. The CDR3 extends over 21 amino acids. The ends lost 2 bases at V and 4 bases at J; junction bases unmatched: 20. CDR1 and CDR2 (germline): TSWWSYY, QGS. In nucleotides, the CDR3 is TGTGCTCTTGGGGAATGTTCCCCGGGGACTACTGGGGGATACAAAGGCGATAAACTCATCTTT. This sequence encodes CALGECSPGTTGGYKGDKLIF.

In regard to this clone: A far larger clone is one base from this, pointing to a likely read error. The chain carries TRDV1 and TRDJ1; D might be TRDD3 (7 bases). The J gene is absent in TCRdb and was assigned here via DNA matching to germline. The CDR3 length is 19 residues. V lost 6 bases and J lost 7, with 33 bases in between. Looked up from germline, CDR1 is TSWWSYY and CDR2 is QGS. The chain's CDR3 is CALGSGSYVFTGAKGKLIF. CDR3 DNA sequence: TGTGCTCTTGGATCAGGGTCCTACGTTTTTACTGGGGCTAAAGGTAAACTCATCTTT.

The sample holds a few counts of this clone. This DNA translates differently at residue 6 from the TCRdb protein, which is that of a much larger clone; a read error is likely, and the protein shown is the DNA's own translation. The rearrangement uses TRDV2 and TRDJ1, with D perhaps matching TRDD3 (10 bases). The J gene, left out of TCRdb, was set here by checking the DNA against germline. CDR1 and CDR2 (germline): GEAIGNYY, EKD. The V end lost 3 bases, the J end lost 2 bases, and 39 bases lay between the germline ends. The CDR3 spans 23 residues. This CDR3 is CACDSPFLPTVGDTRAYTDKLIF. In nucleotides, the CDR3 is TGTGCCTGTGACTCCCCTTTCCTTCCTACAGTGGGGGATACTCGAGCCTATACCGATAAACTCATCTTT.

This clone has just a few counts. This likely came from a read error, as a far larger clone is one base away. Other DNA sequences of this sample code for an identical CDR3. The chain links TRDV1 to TRDJ2, with 9 bases aligning to TRDD3. The CDR3 has 18 amino acids. From germline, CDR1 is TSWWSYY and CDR2 QGS. V lost 3 bases and J lost 2; bases outside the gene matches: 10. CDR3 amino acids: CALGDVIGGYDLTAQLFF. CDR3 in DNA: TGTGCTCTTGGGGATGTCATTGGGGGATATGACTTGACAGCACAACTCTTCTTT.

This clone came up a few times. The protein recorded in TCRdb matches a much larger clone and deviates from this DNA's translation at residue 17, suggesting a read error; the protein here is obtained by translating the DNA. The chain recombines TRDV1 with TRDJ1, with 11 positions matching TRDD3. TCRdb records no J gene; here it was assigned by comparing the DNA to germline. V trimming: 3 bases; J trimming: 3 bases; junction bases outside the gene matches: 24. The CDR3 is 22 amino acids. Germline V CDR1 and CDR2: TSWWSYY, QGS. The CDR3 DNA is TGTGCTCTTGGGGACCCTTCCTTCTACTGGGGGATAGGGTCGTCGTACCCCGATAAACTCATCTTT. As protein: CALGDPSFYWGIGSSYPDKLIF.

This clone has only a few counts. TCRdb attributes to this sequence the protein of a much larger clone, which differs from the DNA translation at residue 6; a read error is likely, and the protein displayed is translated from the DNA. J is TRDJ1 and V is TRDV1, with 12 positions matching TRDD3. No J segment appears in TCRdb, so it was assigned here by matching the sequence to germline. J gave up 5 bases and V 2 bases, and 21 bases lay outside the gene matches. The germline V gene has CDR1 TSWWSYY and CDR2 QGS. This CDR3 has 21 amino acids. The chain's CDR3 is CALGESTAVLGDTVVMDKLIF. CDR3 DNA sequence: TGTGCTCTTGGGGAATCCACGGCGGTACTGGGGGATACTGTCGTCATGGATAAACTCATCTTT.